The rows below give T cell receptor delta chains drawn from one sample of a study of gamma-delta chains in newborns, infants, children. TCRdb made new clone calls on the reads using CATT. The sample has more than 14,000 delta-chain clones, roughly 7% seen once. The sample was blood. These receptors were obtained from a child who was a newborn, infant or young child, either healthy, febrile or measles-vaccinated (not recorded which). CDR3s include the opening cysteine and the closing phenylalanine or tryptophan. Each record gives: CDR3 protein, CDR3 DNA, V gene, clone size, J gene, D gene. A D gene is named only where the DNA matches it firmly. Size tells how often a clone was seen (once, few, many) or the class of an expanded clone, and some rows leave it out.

CDR3: CACDTVVGGYAPWDTRQMFF; DNA: TGTGCCTGTGACACCGTTGTTGGGGGATACGCGCCCTGGGACACCCGCCAGATGTTTTTC; V: TRDV2; size: .; J: TRDJ3; D: TRDD3
CDR3: CACDTAGYTDKLIF; DNA: TGTGCCTGCGACACCGCGGGATACACCGATAAACTCATCTTT; V: TRDV2; size: few; J: TRDJ1; D: .
CDR3: CACVSNWGMETDKLIF; DNA: TGTGCCTGTGTCTCGAACTGGGGGATGGAAACCGATAAACTCATCTTT; V: TRDV2; size: many; J: TRDJ1; D: TRDD3
CDR3: CACDTISSWDTRQMFF; DNA: TGTGCCTGTGACACCATAAGCTCCTGGGACACCCGACAGATGTTTTTC; V: TRDV2; size: medium-sized; J: TRDJ3; D: .
CDR3: CACDRISSSWDTRQMFF; DNA: TGTGCCTGTGACCGCATCTCCAGCTCCTGGGACACCCGACAGATGTTTTTC; V: TRDV2; size: few; J: TRDJ3; D: .
CDR3: CACDTGYAGSWDTRQVFF; DNA: TGTGCCTGTGACACCGGATACGCCGGCTCCTGGGACACCCGACAGGTGTTTTTC; V: TRDV2; size: few; J: TRDJ3; D: TRDD3
CDR3: CACDSILGGPLTAQLFF; DNA: TGTGCCTGTGACTCTATTCTGGGGGGCCCTTTGACAGCACAACTCTTCTTT; V: TRDV2; size: .; J: TRDJ2; D: TRDD3
CDR3: CACDTAAGGYSRDTRQMFF; DNA: TGTGCCTGTGACACCGCGGCTGGGGGATACAGCAGGGACACCCGACAGATGTTTTTC; V: TRDV2; size: many; J: TRDJ3; D: TRDD3
CDR3: CACDPLLGDTPAQLFF; DNA: TGTGCCTGTGACCCTTTACTGGGGGATACCCCAGCCCAACTCTTCTTT; V: TRDV2; size: .; J: TRDJ2; D: TRDD3
CDR3: CAFPQGPLHWGIRPSWDTRQMFF; DNA: TGTGCCTTCCCCCAAGGGCCGCTTCACTGGGGGATCCGCCCGTCCTGGGACACCCGACAGATGTTTTTC; V: TRDV3; size: .; J: TRDJ3; D: TRDD3
CDR3: CACDTLGDRTDKLIF; DNA: TGTGCCTGTGACACACTGGGGGATCGGACCGATAAACTCATCTTT; V: TRDV2; size: few; J: TRDJ1; D: TRDD3
CDR3: CACDTVGGYPSWDTRQMFF; DNA: TGTGCCTGTGACACCGTAGGGGGATACCCCTCCTGGGACACCCGACAGATGTTTTTC; V: TRDV2; size: many; J: TRDJ3; D: TRDD3
CDR3: CACDTWGSWDTRQMFF; DNA: TGTGCCTGTGACACCTGGGGATCCTGGGACACCCGACAGATGTTTTTC; V: TRDV2; size: medium-sized; J: TRDJ3; D: .
CDR3: CACDPAGISSWDTRQMFF; DNA: TGTGCCTGTGACCCGGCGGGTATTAGCTCCTGGGACACCCGACAGATGTTTTTC; V: TRDV2; size: few; J: TRDJ3; D: .
CDR3: CACDNWGIPWDTRQAFF; DNA: TGTGCCTGTGACAACTGGGGGATACCCTGGGACACCCGACAGGCGTTTTTC; V: TRDV2; size: .; J: TRDJ3; D: TRDD3
CDR3: CACDTGWGIGGWDTRQMFF; DNA: TGTGCCTGTGACACAGGGTGGGGGATCGGCGGCTGGGACACCCGACAGATGTTTTTC; V: TRDV2; size: .; J: TRDJ3; D: TRDD3
CDR3: CACDTLGEALTAQLFF; DNA: TGTGCCTGTGACACGCTGGGGGAAGCTTTGACAGCACAACTCTTCTTT; V: TRDV2; size: .; J: TRDJ2; D: TRDD3
CDR3: CACDAYWGNCSWDTRQMFF; DNA: TGTGCCTGTGACGCTTACTGGGGGAACTGCTCCTGGGACACCCGACAGATGTTTTTC; V: TRDV2; size: .; J: TRDJ3; D: TRDD3
CDR3: CACDTGYALTAQLFF; DNA: TGTGCCTGCGACACCGGATACGCTTTGACAGCACAACTCTTCTTT; V: TRDV2; size: .; J: TRDJ2; D: TRDD3
CDR3: CACDTLVGGYSWDTRQMFF; DNA: TGTGCCTGTGACACACTTGTGGGGGGCTACTCCTGGGACACCCGACAGATGTTTTTC; V: TRDV2; size: few; J: TRDJ3; D: .
CDR3: CACDTAGIPLSWGTRQMFF; DNA: TGTGCCTGTGACACTGCGGGGATACCCCTCTCCTGGGGCACCCGACAGATGTTTTTC; V: TRDV2; size: few; J: TRDJ3; D: TRDD3
CDR3: CACDTALNWGLSSWDTRQMFF; DNA: TGTGCCTGTGACACCGCCCTAAACTGGGGGCTAAGCTCCTGGGACACCCGACAGATGTTTTTC; V: TRDV2; size: .; J: TRDJ3; D: TRDD3
CDR3: CACDTTGGYDVWDTRQMFF; DNA: TGTGCCTGTGACACTACTGGGGGATACGACGTCTGGGACACCCGACAGATGTTTTTC; V: TRDV2; size: .; J: TRDJ3; D: TRDD3
CDR3: CACDTVGPSSWDTRQMFF; DNA: TGTGCCTGTGACACCGTGGGGCCGAGCTCCTGGGACACCCGACAGATGTTTTTC; V: TRDV2; size: .; J: TRDJ3; D: .
CDR3: CASFRLGDASSWDTRQMFF; DNA: TGTGCCTCGTTTCGTCTGGGGGATGCGAGCTCCTGGGACACCCGACAGATGTTTTTC; V: TRDV2; size: .; J: TRDJ3; D: TRDD3
CDR3: CACDTLPIGGSWDTRQMFF; DNA: TGTGCCTGTGACACCCTTCCTATTGGGGGCTCCTGGGACACCCGACAGATGTTTTTC; V: TRDV2; size: .; J: TRDJ3; D: .
CDR3: CACDSLLGDKRSWDTRQMFF; DNA: TGTGCCTGTGACTCCCTACTGGGGGATAAACGCTCCTGGGACACCCGACAGATGTTTTTC; V: TRDV2; size: few; J: TRDJ3; D: TRDD3
CDR3: CACDLLSSWDTRQMFF; DNA: TGTGCCTGTGACCTACTTAGCTCCTGGGACACCCGACAGATGTTTTTC; V: TRDV2; size: few; J: TRDJ3; D: .
CDR3: CACDTVLGNIWDTRQMFF; DNA: TGTGCCTGTGACACCGTACTGGGGAATATCTGGGACACCCGACAGATGTTTTTC; V: TRDV2; size: few; J: TRDJ3; D: TRDD3
CDR3: CACDTEGAKLIF; DNA: TGTGCCTGTGACACCGAGGGGGCTAAACTCATCTTT; V: TRDV2; size: .; J: TRDJ1; D: .
CDR3: CACDTVLGDTKSSWDTRQMFF; DNA: TGTGCCTGTGACACCGTACTGGGGGATACGAAAAGCTCCTGGGACACCCGACAGATGTTTTTC; V: TRDV2; size: .; J: TRDJ3; D: TRDD3
CDR3: CACDTWGHTDKLIF; DNA: TGTGCCTGTGACACCTGGGGCCACACCGATAAACTCATCTTT; V: TRDV2; size: medium-sized; J: TRDJ1; D: .
CDR3: CACDTLQIPWDTRQMFF; DNA: TGTGCCTGTGACACCCTTCAGATACCCTGGGACACCCGACAGATGTTTTTC; V: TRDV2; size: .; J: TRDJ3; D: .
CDR3: CACDSSTGGFGLTAQLFF; DNA: TGTGCCTGTGACTCCAGTACTGGGGGCTTCGGTTTGACAGCACAACTCTTCTTT; V: TRDV2; size: .; J: TRDJ2; D: TRDD3
CDR3: CACDSTGGLTAQLFF; DNA: TGTGCCTGTGACAGTACTGGGGGATTGACAGCACAACTCTTCTTT; V: TRDV2; size: few; J: TRDJ2; D: TRDD3
CDR3: CACDPITGGYDWDTRQMFF; DNA: TGTGCCTGTGACCCTATAACTGGGGGATACGACTGGGACACCCGACAGATGTTTTTC; V: TRDV2; size: few; J: TRDJ3; D: TRDD3
CDR3: CACFILGDTVSWDTRQMFF; DNA: TGTGCCTGTTTTATACTGGGGGATACGGTCTCCTGGGACACCCGACAGATGTTTTTC; V: TRDV2; size: medium-sized; J: TRDJ3; D: TRDD3
CDR3: CACDTVLGEDSWDTRQMFF; DNA: TGTGCCTGTGACACCGTACTGGGGGAAGACTCCTGGGACACCCGACAGATGTTTTTC; V: TRDV2; size: few; J: TRDJ3; D: TRDD3
CDR3: CACDTLGVLRSWDTRQMFF; DNA: TGTGCCTGTGACACCCTGGGGGTCCTACGCTCCTGGGACACCCGACAGATGTTTTTC; V: TRDV2; size: many; J: TRDJ3; D: .
CDR3: CACDEWGPWDTRQMFF; DNA: TGTGCCTGTGATGAATGGGGCCCCTGGGACACCCGACAGATGTTTTTC; V: TRDV2; size: medium-sized; J: TRDJ3; D: .
CDR3: CALGVYWGIALTAQLFF; DNA: TGTGCTCTTGGGGTGTACTGGGGGATAGCTTTGACAGCACAACTCTTCTTT; V: TRDV1; size: .; J: TRDJ2; D: TRDD3
CDR3: CACDAVGLGDAPWDTRQMFF; DNA: TGCGCCTGTGACGCCGTAGGGCTGGGGGATGCGCCCTGGGACACCCGACAGATGTTTTTC; V: TRDV2; size: .; J: TRDJ3; D: TRDD3
CDR3: CACYTVLGDTRSWDTRQMFF; DNA: TGTGCCTGTTACACGGTACTGGGGGATACGCGGTCCTGGGACACCCGACAGATGTTTTTC; V: TRDV2; size: .; J: TRDJ3; D: TRDD3
CDR3: CACDTRKPFKGPDKLIF; DNA: TGTGCCTGTGACACCAGAAAGCCATTTAAGGGTCCCGATAAACTCATCTTT; V: TRDV2; size: .; J: TRDJ1; D: .
CDR3: CACDTGWGSSWDTRQMFF; DNA: TGTGCCTGTGACACTGGATGGGGGAGCTCCTGGGACACCCGACAGATGTTTTTC; V: TRDV2; size: medium-sized; J: TRDJ3; D: TRDD3
CDR3: CACDTEGSSWDTRQMFF; DNA: TGTGCCTGTGACACCGAGGGAAGCTCCTGGGACACCCGACAGATGTTTTTC; V: TRDV2; size: few; J: TRDJ3; D: .
CDR3: CACDTVTRESSWDTRQMFF; DNA: TGTGCCTGTGACACGGTGACAAGGGAAAGCTCCTGGGACACCCGACAGATGTTTTTC; V: TRDV2; size: .; J: TRDJ3; D: .
CDR3: CACDWGTDKLIF; DNA: TGTGCCTGTGACTGGGGCACCGATAAACTCATCTTT; V: TRDV2; size: medium-sized; J: TRDJ1; D: .
CDR3: CACDTWGLKAWDTRQMFF; DNA: TGTGCCTGCGACACCTGGGGCCTTAAGGCCTGGGACACCCGACAGATGTTTTTC; V: TRDV2; size: .; J: TRDJ3; D: .
CDR3: CARDTGGGYANPSSWDTRQMFF; DNA: TGTGCCCGTGACACCGGTGGGGGATACGCGAACCCGAGCTCCTGGGACACCCGACAGATGTTTTTC; V: TRDV2; size: .; J: TRDJ3; D: TRDD3
CDR3: CACDPVLGDNKGTWDTRQMFF; DNA: TGTGCCTGTGACCCCGTACTGGGGGATAACAAAGGGACCTGGGACACCCGACAGATGTTTTTC; V: TRDV2; size: .; J: TRDJ3; D: TRDD3
CDR3: CACDLLGDPTSWDTRQMFF; DNA: TGTGCCTGTGACTTACTGGGGGATCCGACCTCCTGGGACACCCGACAGATGTTTTTC; V: TRDV2; size: .; J: TRDJ3; D: TRDD3
CDR3: CACDNTGGWKSSWDTRQMFF; DNA: TGTGCCTGTGACAATACTGGGGGATGGAAAAGCTCCTGGGACACCCGACAGATGTTTTTC; V: TRDV2; size: .; J: TRDJ3; D: TRDD3
CDR3: CACDTLGDTLTAQPFF; DNA: TGTGCCTGTGACACCCTGGGGGACACTTTGACAGCACAACCCTTCTTT; V: TRDV2; size: few; J: TRDJ2; D: TRDD3